These 26 T cell receptor beta chains share one sample of origin, sequenced in a study of T cell responses to AZD1222 COVID-19 vaccine. Sequencing was performed with immunoSEQ multiplex PCR; in TCRdb, only in-frame clones are kept and a portion is missing. The table includes some 86,000 clones, approximately 82% detected once. This specimen was peripheral blood, taken on day 0 of AZD1222 vaccination. All receptors derive from an adult in good health.

The chain has TRBV5-1 and TRBJ2-7; D remains ambiguous. This CDR3 is 18 amino acids long. The V gene's germline CDR1 is SGHRS and CDR2 YFSETQ. Trimming pared 0 bases from V and 2 bases from J, leaving 21 bases between. The CDR3 DNA follows: TGCGCCAGCAGCTTGGGGGAACTAACGGAAGGTCATACCTACGAGCAGTACTTC. Translation: CASSLGELTEGHTYEQYF.

The rearrangement joins TRBV7-2 to TRBJ2-2; D gene unclear. Trimming pared 0 bases from V and 7 bases from J, leaving 6 bases between. The CDR3 runs 13 residues. The V gene's germline CDR1 is SGHTA and CDR2 FQGNSA. The chain's CDR3 is CASSLADGGELFF. CDR3 in DNA: TGTGCCAGCAGCTTAGCGGATGGCGGGGAGCTGTTTTTT.

The CDR3 reads CASRHRGTRNQPQHF. The CDR3 region has the DNA TGTGCCAGCAGACACAGGGGGACCCGCAATCAGCCCCAGCATTTT. The chain joins TRBV28 to TRBJ1-5; 8 nucleotides line up with TRBD1. This CDR3 is built from 15 residues. The trim removed 6 bases at V and 2 bases at J, leaving 6 bases unmatched. Germline assignment: CDR1 MDHEN and CDR2 SYDVKM.

This clone has a single count. The chain links TRBV6-5 to TRBJ1-6; tentative D call: TRBD1 (5 bases). The CDR3 has 14 residues. Germline V gene lookup returns CDR1 MNHEY and CDR2 SVGAGI. Trimming stripped 2 bases from V and 6 bases from J, with 8 bases between. CDR3 loop: CASSYDRLNSPLHF. CDR3 in DNA: TGTGCCAGCAGTTACGACAGACTTAATTCACCCCTCCACTTT.

The J gene is TRBJ1-2, the V gene TRBV30, with 8 positions matching TRBD1. Per germline, CDR1 GTSNPN and CDR2 SVGIG (reference sequence). J gave up 4 bases and V 0 bases, and 10 bases lay outside the gene matches. The CDR3 totals 16 residues. The CDR3 sequence: CAWSVPGQGAFYGYTF. The CDR3 region has the DNA TGTGCCTGGAGTGTACCCGGACAGGGCGCTTTCTATGGCTACACCTTC.

V is TRBV6-1 and J is TRBJ1-3, with D possibly TRBD1 on 6 matching bases. The germline V gene encodes CDR1 MNHNS and CDR2 SASEGT. Trimming removed 0 bases from V and 7 bases from J, with 13 bases in between. CDR3 length: 15 amino acids. DNA for the CDR3: TGTGCCAGCAGTGAAGCCGGGGGGCTTAGGAACACCATATATTTT. Protein product: CASSEAGGLRNTIYF.

Within the sample, this clone is medium-sized. The V gene is TRBV5-6, the J gene TRBJ1-5; the match to TRBD1 covers 10 bases. Germline CDR1 and CDR2: SGHDT and YYEEEE. This CDR3 is built from 16 residues. Losses at the gene ends were 0 bases for V and 5 bases for J; bases not matched to a gene: 5. CDR3 bases: TGTGCCAGCAGCTTGGGCACCGGGACAGGGGATCAGCCCCAGCATTTT. Its protein product is CASSLGTGTGDQPQHF.

The chain couples TRBV3-1 (or the pseudogene TRBV3-2) to TRBJ2-7; D unclear. V lost 0 bases and J 0 bases, leaving 12 bases between the germline ends. Per germline, CDR1 LGHDT and CDR2 YNNKEL (reference sequence). This CDR3 is 16 amino acids long. CDR3 nucleotide sequence: TGTGCCAGCAGCCAAGATGAGGCGCGTAGCTCCTACGAGCAGTACTTC. Encoded protein: CASSQDEARSSYEQYF.

This rearrangement joins TRBV7-9 to TRBJ1-5, with TRBD1 as a possible D gene (5 bases). CDR3 length: 14 residues. Per germline, CDR1 SEHNR and CDR2 FQNEAQ (reference sequence). The V gene lost 5 bases and the J gene lost 6 bases, with 14 bases spanning the gap. CDR3 region: CASSNWDGGQPQHF. CDR3 nucleotide sequence: TGTGCCAGCAGCAATTGGGATGGGGGTCAGCCCCAGCATTTT.

The gene calls are TRBV3-1 (or the pseudogene TRBV3-2) and TRBJ2-7; D not certain. Germline V lookup: CDR1 LGHDT, CDR2 YNNKEL (reference sequence). The CDR3 loop spans 14 amino acids. Trimming cost V 3 bases and J 2 bases, with 11 bases left between them. The CDR3 here is CASSHLAVPYEQYF. The CDR3 DNA reads TGTGCCAGCAGCCACTTGGCGGTACCCTACGAGCAGTACTTC.

V is TRBV6-5 and J is TRBJ2-1; 9 nucleotides line up with TRBD2. Trimming at V came to 6 bases and at J to 8 bases, leaving 8 bases not matched to a gene. Looked up from germline, CDR1 is MNHEY and CDR2 is SVGAGI. This CDR3 is built from 14 residues. The CDR3 DNA sequence: TGTGCCAGCAGGATTATAGCGGGAGAGGATGAGCAGTTCTTC. It specifies CASRIIAGEDEQFF.

The chain recombines TRBV5-1 with TRBJ2-7; a possible D gene is TRBD2 (5 bases). Germline CDR1 reads SGHRS; CDR2 reads YFSETQ. CDR3 length: 13 amino acids. Trimming took 2 bases from V and 6 from J, leaving 12 bases between them. The DNA of the CDR3 is TGCGCCAGCAGCTTCCTGGGGAGTGGCGAGCAGTACTTC. It specifies CASSFLGSGEQYF.

Relative to its sample, this clone is medium-sized. The V and J genes are TRBV9 and TRBJ1-4; 7 positions agree with TRBD1. This CDR3 has 15 amino acids. J was trimmed by 8 bases and V by 3 bases; bases with no gene match: 10. The germline gives CDR1 SGDLS, CDR2 YYNGEE. Here the CDR3 reads CASSASGTVGEKLFF. CDR3 coding DNA: TGTGCCAGCAGCGCCTCCGGGACAGTCGGAGAAAAACTGTTTTTT.

The V gene is TRBV4-3, the J gene TRBJ1-3; D unclear. V shed 1 base and J shed 0 bases, with 7 bases lying between them. The length of the CDR3 is 15 residues. From germline, CDR1 is LGHNA and CDR2 YSLEER. DNA for the CDR3: TGCGCCAGCAGCCAAGTCCCCGGCTCTGGAAACACCATATATTTT. This encodes CASSQVPGSGNTIYF.

The chain links TRBV6-5 to TRBJ2-7; the D gene is possibly TRBD2 (5 bases). The CDR3 has 13 residues. Germline CDR1 and CDR2: MNHEY and SVGAGI. The ends were cut back, 1 base at V and 7 bases at J, with 11 bases in the middle. CDR3 amino acids: CASSYLSSGEQYF. The CDR3 DNA follows: TGTGCCAGCAGTTACTTGTCCTCGGGGGAGCAGTACTTC.

As for this clone: Other DNA sequences in this sample translate to the same CDR3. The rearrangement uses TRBV5-1 and TRBJ2-1; a weak D match, TRBD2 (5 bases). This CDR3 contains 13 residues. V was pared by 6 bases and J by 0 bases, with 7 bases between. Germline CDR1 is SGHRS and CDR2 is YFSETQ. CDR3 nucleotides: TGCGCCAGCACCCGGGACTCCTACAATGAGCAGTTCTTC. It is translated as CASTRDSYNEQFF. The whole variable domain, remainder taken from reference TRBV5-1 and TRBJ2-1, is KAGVTQTPRYLIKTRGQQVTLSCSPISGHRSVSWYQQTPGQGLQFLFEYFSETQRNKGNFPGRFSGRQFSNSRSEMNVSTLELGDSALYLCASTRDSYNEQFFGPGTRLTVL.

This chain uses TRBV3-1 (or the pseudogene TRBV3-2) with TRBJ1-2; 7 bases agree with TRBD1. CDR1 and CDR2 (germline): LGHDT, YNNKEL (reference sequence). CDR3 length: 15 amino acids. Germline trimming cut 0 bases from V and 7 bases from J; bases unmatched to any gene: 8. The CDR3 region is CASSQDQDRSGGYTF. CDR3 in DNA: TGTGCCAGCAGCCAAGATCAGGACAGGAGCGGTGGCTACACCTTC.

V is TRBV19 and J is TRBJ2-1, with TRBD2 matching 8 bases. This CDR3 spans 17 amino acids. With V trimmed by 0 bases and J by 2 bases, 6 bases remained unmatched. Germline assignment: CDR1 LNHDA and CDR2 SQIVND (reference sequence). CDR3: CASSIDYAGGPYNEQFF. The DNA of the CDR3 is TGTGCCAGTAGTATAGATTACGCGGGAGGCCCCTACAATGAGCAGTTCTTC.

Only a few counts were recorded for this clone. In nucleotides, the CDR3 is TGTGCCAGCACCGGACAGTCGAACACTGAAGCTTTCTTT. Translating it yields CASTGQSNTEAFF. The chain recombines TRBV18 with TRBJ1-1; TRBD1 might be the D (6 bases). The CDR3 is 13 residues long. Germline V lookup: CDR1 KGHSH, CDR2 LQKENI. V lost 8 bases and J 1 base, leaving 11 bases between the germline ends.

This rearrangement joins TRBV5-4 to TRBJ1-3, with D unclear. CDR3 length equals 13 residues. The germline gives CDR1 SGHNT, CDR2 YYREEE (reference sequence). Trimming took 5 bases from V and 4 from J, leaving 10 bases between them. CDR3 DNA sequence: TGTGCCAGCAGGGAAGGCCCCGGAAACACCATATATTTT. Translated, it gives CASREGPGNTIYF. The variable domain in full, completed from reference TRBV5-4 and TRBJ1-3, reads ETGVTQSPTHLIKTRGQQVTLRCSSQSGHNTVSWYQQALGQGPQFIFQYYREEENGRGNFPPRFSGLQFPNYSSELNVNALELDDSALYLCASREGPGNTIYFGEGSWLTVV.

The chain couples TRBV15 to TRBJ2-1, with a possible D match to TRBD2 (5 bases). Germline lookup yields CDR1 LNHNV and CDR2 YYDKDF (reference sequence). The CDR3 consists of 13 residues. With 0 bases removed from V and 15 bases from J, the gap between germline ends came to 15 bases. CDR3 residues: CATSRDISGRWFF. The CDR3 DNA reads as TGTGCCACCAGCAGAGATATAAGCGGAAGGTGGTTCTTC. The full variable domain, rest sourced from reference TRBV15 and TRBJ2-1, is DAMVIQNPRYQVTQFGKPVTLSCSQTLNHNVMYWYQQKSSQAPKLLFHYYDKDFNNEADTPDNFQSRRPNTSFCFLDIRSPGLGDTAMYLCATSRDISGRWFFGPGTRLTVL.

V usage is TRBV18 and J usage is TRBJ2-7, with TRBD2 matching 10 bases. In germline, CDR1 is KGHSH, CDR2 LQKENI. V lost 4 bases to trimming and J lost 5 bases; unmatched junction nucleotides: 2. This CDR3 has 13 residues. The CDR3 loop reads CASSLGTSDEQYF. Written as DNA, the CDR3 is TGTGCCAGCTCACTCGGGACTAGCGACGAGCAGTACTTC.

The chain joins TRBV29-1 to TRBJ1-2, with 7 positions matching TRBD1. After removal of 1 base from V and 4 bases from J, the junction contained 6 bases not matched to a gene. Germline V gene sequence: CDR1 SQVTM, CDR2 ANQGSEA. The CDR3 runs 14 residues. The CDR3 bases are TGCAGCGTTGAAGTTGAGGGGGCAGGCTATGGCTACACCTTC. Amino acids: CSVEVEGAGYGYTF.

This chain links TRBV10-2 with TRBJ2-1; D is unresolved. Germline V lookup: CDR1 WSHSY, CDR2 SAAADI. Trimming pared 4 bases from V and 7 bases from J, leaving 8 bases between. This CDR3 spans 12 amino acids. The CDR3 DNA reads as TGCGCCAGCAGTGGACCCGGTAATGAGCAGTTCTTC. Residues: CASSGPGNEQFF.

This clone was recorded a few times. This chain connects TRBV5-4 to TRBJ2-1; no definite D call. The V gene lost 0 bases and the J gene lost 5 bases, with 12 bases spanning the gap. This CDR3 has 15 amino acids. CDR1 is SGHNT and CDR2 is YYREEE in the germline V gene (reference sequence). Written as DNA, the CDR3 is TGTGCCAGCAGCTTGGCGCGTGCGCTTAACAATGAGCAGTTCTTC. Its translation: CASSLARALNNEQFF.

The chain combines TRBV12-3 or TRBV12-4 with TRBJ1-5; D remains ambiguous. V was shortened by 6 bases and J by 1 base, with 4 bases between the two germline ends. The CDR3 length is 12 residues. CDR3: CASRDSNQPQHF. As DNA, the CDR3 is TGTGCCAGCAGGGACAGCAATCAGCCCCAGCATTTT.